This T cell receptor beta chain came from a study of breast tumors, draining lymph nodes, adjacent tissues. This clonotype came up many times. Breast cancer patients provided tissue from their axillary draining lymph nodes. The length of the CDR3 is 15 residues. Germline V gives CDR1 SNHLY, CDR2 FYNNEI. With 6 bases removed from V and 9 bases from J, the gap between germline ends came to 21 bases. TCRdb re-called the multiplex PCR reads with MiXCR, one entry per CDR3 protein. Altogether about 140,000 distinct CDR3 sequences are present, approximately 30% being singletons, with the ten largest covering approximately 2.3%.

This receptor was taken from a female donor with breast cancer. Some clones in this sample may be carry-over from other donors' samples. The sequencing sample was made of axillary lymph node tissue. This chain connects TRBV2 to TRBJ2-4; the D call may be TRBD1 or TRBD2 (5 bases each). The CDR3 spells CASSQGRSVDGIQYF. The CDR3 nucleotides are TGTGCCAGCAGCCAGGGACGATCTGTCGACGGCATTCAGTACTTC.